The 12 T cell receptor beta chains below come from one sample, sequenced in a study of blood T cell repertoires in COVID-19. TCRdb keeps only in-frame clones here, not all; method: immunoSEQ multiplex PCR. The table includes over 300,000 clones, 89% detected once. The sample comprised PBMCs or T cells enriched from blood (not recorded which). Receptors originate from a woman aged 35 to 49 who had recovered from COVID-19.

This chain uses TRBV4-2 with TRBJ2-2; D possibly corresponds to TRBD2 (6 bases). With 6 bases removed from V and 7 bases from J, the gap between germline ends came to 15 bases. Germline V gives CDR1 LGHNA, CDR2 YNFKEQ. The CDR3 length is 14 residues. CDR3 nucleotide sequence: TGTGCCAGCAGTCCCGGCGGCGGGATCGGGGAGCTGTTTTTT. Translating gives CASSPGGGIGELFF.

The chain carries TRBV7-3 and TRBJ2-1, with 7 bases identical to TRBD2. This CDR3 has 15 residues. Germline assignment: CDR1 SGHTA and CDR2 FQGTGA. V was pared by 5 bases and J by 0 bases, with 4 bases of the junction left unmatched. Here the CDR3 reads CASSRGGVSYNEQFF. DNA for the CDR3: TGTGCCAGCAGCCGGGGAGGGGTCTCCTACAATGAGCAGTTCTTC.

This clone appeared a single time. V and J are TRBV4-1 and TRBJ2-7; weak D call: TRBD2 (7 bases). CDR1 and CDR2 (germline): MGHRA, YSYEKL. V lost 2 bases, J lost 2 bases, and 16 bases lay in between. The CDR3 length is 16 residues. The CDR3 here is CASSQLQGGGTYEQYF. DNA for the CDR3: TGCGCCAGCAGCCAATTACAGGGAGGGGGAACCTACGAGCAGTACTTC.

The chain couples TRBV7-2 to TRBJ2-1, with 9 bases fitting TRBD2. The CDR3 has 15 amino acids. V was clipped by 1 base and J by 6 bases; unmatched bases: 4. CDR1 is SGHTA and CDR2 is FQGNSA in the germline V gene. The CDR3 DNA is TGTGCCAGCAGCTTAGTAGCGGGGGTTTCCAATGAGCAGTTCTTC. Residues: CASSLVAGVSNEQFF.

This chain uses TRBV28 with TRBJ1-2; D is unresolved. Germline assignment: CDR1 MDHEN and CDR2 SYDVKM. The V end lost 7 bases, the J end lost 7 bases, and 19 bases lay between the germline ends. The CDR3 length is 14 residues. The CDR3 protein is CASTGGPGRSGYTF. Here the CDR3 DNA reads TGTGCCAGCACGGGAGGCCCGGGGAGAAGTGGCTACACCTTC.

The chain recombines TRBV9 with TRBJ1-4, with D possibly being TRBD1 (5 bases). The length of the CDR3 is 17 residues. Per the germline V gene, CDR1 is SGDLS and CDR2 is YYNGEE. Trimming took 0 bases from V and 7 from J, leaving 19 bases between them. The CDR3 region is CASSVGAESGGSEKLFF. The DNA of the CDR3 is TGTGCCAGCAGCGTAGGCGCCGAAAGCGGGGGAAGTGAAAAACTGTTTTTT.

This clone has ten or more counts. Other DNA sequences in this specimen translate into the identical CDR3. The V call is TRBV9, the J call TRBJ1-4; 7 bases line up with TRBD1. In germline, CDR1 is SGDLS, CDR2 YYNGEE. The CDR3 length is 14 residues. With 0 bases clipped from V and 8 bases from J, the junction kept 4 bases outside the gene matches. The CDR3 reads CASSVGQGGEKLFF. The CDR3 DNA reads as TGTGCCAGCAGCGTAGGACAGGGTGGGGAAAAACTGTTTTTT.

The chain carries TRBV30 and TRBJ2-7; the D is unclear. The V end was cut by 3 bases, the J end by 2 bases, with 8 bases between. Germline lookup yields CDR1 GTSNPN and CDR2 SVGIG (reference sequence). The CDR3 spans 12 residues. CDR3 sequence: CAWSPGPYEQYF. The CDR3 bases are TGTGCCTGGAGCCCGGGTCCCTACGAGCAGTACTTC.

This chain uses TRBV4-2 with TRBJ2-1, with 9 bases that match TRBD1. The length of the CDR3 is 15 residues. The germline gives CDR1 LGHNA, CDR2 YNFKEQ. The V segment lost 3 bases and the J segment 8 bases; nucleotides outside the gene matches: 8. CDR3 coding DNA: TGTGCCAGCAGCCAGATCCGGGACAGGGTCGATGAGCAGTTCTTC. It encodes CASSQIRDRVDEQFF.

The gene calls are TRBV9 and TRBJ2-3, with D tentatively TRBD1 (5 bases). Looked up from germline, CDR1 is SGDLS and CDR2 is YYNGEE. V was pared by 3 bases and J by 1 base, with 9 bases between. The CDR3 has 14 residues. CDR3 amino acids: CASSGRVGTDTQYF. The CDR3 DNA reads TGTGCCAGCAGCGGCAGGGTCGGCACAGATACGCAGTATTTT.

This chain links TRBV7-9 with TRBJ2-3, with TRBD1 matching 7 bases. Unmatched junction bases numbered 11, after V lost 5 bases and J lost 3 bases. The CDR3 runs to 16 residues. Germline loops: CDR1 SEHNR, CDR2 FQNEAQ (reference sequence). The CDR3 DNA follows: TGTGCCAGCAGCCCGAGACAGGGTGGAAGGACAGATACGCAGTATTTT. Protein sequence: CASSPRQGGRTDTQYF.

J is TRBJ1-6 and V is TRBV27, with TRBD1 matching over 10 bases. Germline V lookup: CDR1 MNHEY, CDR2 SMNVEV (reference sequence). Losses at the gene ends were 5 bases for V and 8 bases for J; bases not matched to a gene: 3. The CDR3 consists of 14 residues. The CDR3: CASSPGQGDSPLHF. The CDR3 DNA sequence: TGTGCCAGCAGTCCCGGACAGGGGGATTCACCCCTCCACTTT.